Many counts were recorded for the clone carrying this T cell receptor (beta chain). Trimming removed 3 bases from V and 7 bases from J, with 7 bases in between. Germline V gene sequence: CDR1 SNHLY, CDR2 FYNNEI. The CDR3 extends over 11 amino acids. This record belongs to a study of CD8 T cells in ankylosing spondylitis. TCRdb analysed the 5' RACE reads with MiXCR anew, one entry per CDR3 protein. The table shows 200,000 or so distinct CDR3 sequences, with over 15% occurring only once. This sequence joins TRBV2 and TRBJ2-7; a weak D match, TRBD1 (5 bases). The sample consisted of blood, either unsorted or a sorted T cell fraction (not recorded which). The sequence was collected from a male donor aged 10-29 years with ankylosing spondylitis or in good health (not recorded which). CDR3 nucleotide sequence: TGTGCCAGCAGTGAGGGGCTAGAGCAGTACTTC. This encodes CASSEGLEQYF.